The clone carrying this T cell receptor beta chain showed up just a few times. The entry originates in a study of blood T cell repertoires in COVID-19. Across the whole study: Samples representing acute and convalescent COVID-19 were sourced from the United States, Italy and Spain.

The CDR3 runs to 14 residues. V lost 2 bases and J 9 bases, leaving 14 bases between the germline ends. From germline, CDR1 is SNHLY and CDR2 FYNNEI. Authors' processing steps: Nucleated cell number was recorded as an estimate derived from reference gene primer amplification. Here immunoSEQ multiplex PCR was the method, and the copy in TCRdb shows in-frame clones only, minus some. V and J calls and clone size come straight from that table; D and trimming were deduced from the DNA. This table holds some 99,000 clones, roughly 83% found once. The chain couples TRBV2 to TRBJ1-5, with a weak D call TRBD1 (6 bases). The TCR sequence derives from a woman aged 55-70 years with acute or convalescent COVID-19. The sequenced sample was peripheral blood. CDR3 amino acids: CASSENEGERPQHF. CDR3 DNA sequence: TGTGCCAGCAGTGAAAATGAGGGGGAGAGGCCCCAGCATTTT.